This T cell receptor beta chain came from a study of T cells after yellow fever vaccination. This clonotype was detected ten times or more. Its antigen is still unknown. General study results and limits: Researchers report a weaker secondary response that nonetheless peaked faster, day 5 versus 15.

TCRdb passed the 5' RACE reads through MiXCR, listing each CDR3 protein once. The sample yields 300,000 to 350,000 distinct CDR3 sequences, around 4.5% seen once. CDR1 is SGHRS and CDR2 is YFSETQ in the germline V gene. The ends were cut back, 1 base at V and 0 bases at J, with 10 bases in the middle. The CDR3 runs 15 residues. This receptor was identified in a man younger than 35 who received the YFV17D yellow fever vaccine. Specimen: PBMCs, collected 15 days after the yellow fever booster vaccination. J is TRBJ1-1 and V is TRBV5-1; TRBD1 is a possible D gene (5 bases). The CDR3 nucleotides read TGCGCCAGCAGCTTGACCGGGACGGTGAACACTGAAGCTTTCTTT. Residues: CASSLTGTVNTEAFF.